This T cell receptor beta chain comes out of a study of cytomegalovirus exposure and HLA in healthy donors. Looking at the study overall: From donors who were HLA-typed, an early data release held 65 million to 85 million unique TCRs.

13 Jbeta primers and 60 Vbeta primers were used for the PCR. Measured with immunoSEQ multiplex PCR; TCRdb has only the in-frame clones, and not every one. Among around 160,000 clones listed, over 60% were seen once. All the people who gave samples were healthy bone marrow donors. The clonotype was recovered from a man between 35 and 55 years old in good health and CMV-seropositive. Material: PBMCs.

CDR3 sequence: CASTPTGNGEQYF. The CDR3 DNA reads TGTGCCAGTACCCCGACGGGAAATGGCGAGCAGTACTTC. The chain employs TRBV19 and TRBJ2-7; maybe TRBD2 (5 bases). Deletions cut 7 bases from V and 6 bases from J, with 16 bases between. Germline CDR1 and CDR2: LNHDA and SQIVND (reference sequence). The CDR3 loop spans 13 amino acids.